A selection of T cell receptor beta chains follows, all from one sample in a study of T cell responses to AZD1222 COVID-19 vaccine. Profiling relied on immunoSEQ multiplex PCR, and the TCRdb table lists in-frame clones only, not all of them. The data hold about 140,000 clones, with roughly 91% observed a single time. The specimen comprised peripheral blood, sampled on day 0 of AZD1222 vaccination. The receptors originated from an adult in good health. The CDR3 runs from the conserved cysteine through the conserved F or W. D genes are given only for firm matches. Some rows have no size entry. The others give once, few or many, or a class for an expanded clone.

V gene	D gene	J gene	clone size	CDR3 protein	CDR3 DNA
TRBV28	-	TRBJ1-1	-	CASSRFRQATLRPPPNTEAFF	TGTGCCAGCAGTCGATTTCGACAGGCTACCTTACGTCCCCCCCCGAACACTGAAGCTTTCTTT
TRBV25-1	-	TRBJ1-1	-	CASSELGSRGANTEAFF	TGTGCCAGCAGTGAATTGGGTTCGCGGGGGGCGAACACTGAAGCTTTCTTT
TRBV7-3	TRBD2	TRBJ2-1	once	CASSPWTSGYNEQFF	TGTGCCAGCAGCCCCTGGACTAGCGGCTACAATGAGCAGTTCTTC
TRBV9	-	TRBJ1-3	-	CASSVPGRQAGSGNTIYF	TGTGCCAGCAGCGTACCGGGGAGACAGGCTGGATCTGGAAACACCATATATTTT
TRBV19	-	TRBJ1-2	-	CASSATGNPSGYTF	TGTGCCAGTAGTGCCACAGGGAACCCCTCTGGCTACACCTTC
TRBV6-1	TRBD2	TRBJ2-1	once	CASSAPPSGNYNEQFF	TGTGCCAGCAGTGCCCCGCCTAGCGGGAATTACAATGAGCAGTTCTTC
TRBV11-1	-	TRBJ1-2	-	CASSIGPAYGYTF	TGTGCCAGCAGCATAGGGCCCGCCTATGGCTACACCTTC
TRBV30	-	TRBJ2-2	-	CAWYLGGPNTGELFF	TGTGCCTGGTATCTAGGGGGACCCAACACCGGGGAGCTGTTTTTT
TRBV3-1/TRBV3-2	-	TRBJ1-5	-	CASSRGAHQPQHF	TGTGCCAGCAGCCGGGGGGCTCATCAGCCCCAGCATTTT
TRBV6-4	-	TRBJ1-5	-	CASSDSSRDEHQPQHF	TGTGCCAGCAGTGACTCGAGTCGGGACGAGCATCAGCCCCAGCATTTT
TRBV7-9	-	TRBJ1-6	-	CASSFGDNSPLHF	TGTGCCAGCAGCTTTGGAGATAATTCACCCCTCCACTTT
TRBV24-1	TRBD1	TRBJ1-2	-	CATSGKGQNYGYTF	TGTGCCACCAGTGGGAAGGGACAGAACTATGGCTACACCTTC
TRBV27	-	TRBJ1-1	-	CASSLPGGEAFF	TGTGCCAGCAGTTTGCCGGGAGGTGAAGCTTTCTTT
TRBV6-4	TRBD2	TRBJ2-5	once	CASSVSGATQETQYF	TGTGCCAGCAGTGTGAGCGGGGCAACTCAAGAGACCCAGTACTTC
TRBV5-1	TRBD1	TRBJ2-2	-	CASTLYRGVDTGELFF	TGCGCCAGCACTCTGTACAGGGGAGTGGACACCGGGGAGCTGTTTTTT
TRBV19	-	TRBJ1-1	few	CASKPGLRALLTEAFF	TGTGCCAGTAAGCCGGGATTGCGGGCCCTTCTCACTGAAGCTTTCTTT
TRBV6-1	-	TRBJ1-4	few	CASSEARGGVEKLFF	TGTGCCAGCAGTGAAGCGCGCGGGGGGGTCGAAAAACTGTTTTTT
TRBV5-1	TRBD1	TRBJ1-2	-	CASSFDRAKYGYTF	TGCGCCAGCAGCTTTGACAGGGCTAAGTATGGCTACACCTTC
TRBV29-1	-	TRBJ2-1	-	CSVEDQWGEGNEQFF	TGCAGCGTTGAAGATCAATGGGGGGAAGGGAATGAGCAGTTCTTC
TRBV7-9	-	TRBJ1-1	-	CASSSGGTAEAFF	TGTGCCAGCAGCTCGGGAGGGACGGCGGAAGCTTTCTTT
TRBV7-2	TRBD1	TRBJ2-5	-	CASSLEGQLLETQYF	TGTGCCAGCAGCTTAGAGGGACAGTTGTTAGAGACCCAGTACTTC
TRBV6-5	-	TRBJ1-2	few	CASSYLGDYGYTF	TGTGCCAGCAGTTACTTAGGTGACTATGGCTACACCTTC
TRBV2	-	TRBJ1-5	once	CASGGTAGNQPQHF	TGTGCCAGCGGAGGGACTGCTGGCAATCAGCCCCAGCATTTT
TRBV3-1/TRBV3-2	-	TRBJ2-5	-	CASSTGGTVVSQYF	TGTGCCAGCAGCACCGGGGGCACCGTCGTGAGCCAGTACTTC
TRBV12-3/TRBV12-4	TRBD1	TRBJ1-1	once	CASRGQGSKPFF	TGTGCCAGCAGGGGACAGGGATCAAAACCTTTCTTT
TRBV3-1/TRBV3-2	-	TRBJ2-1	-	CASSQSGNPYNEQFF	TGTGCCAGCAGCCAATCAGGGAACCCTTACAATGAGCAGTTCTTC
TRBV28	-	TRBJ1-2	-	CASSSVVYGYTF	TGTGCCAGCAGTTCAGTGGTCTATGGCTACACCTTC
TRBV11-2	-	TRBJ1-1	-	CASHFSGGWKAFF	TGTGCCAGCCACTTCTCTGGGGGTTGGAAAGCTTTCTTT
TRBV9	-	TRBJ1-6	-	CASSVGGGPNSPLHF	TGTGCCAGCAGCGTAGGTGGAGGGCCAAATTCACCCCTCCACTTT
TRBV28	-	TRBJ1-1	-	CASSLGGSTEAFF	TGTGCCAGCAGTTTGGGTGGGAGCACTGAAGCTTTCTTT
TRBV3-1/TRBV3-2	-	TRBJ1-3	-	CASSQEGDSGNTIYF	TGTGCCAGCAGCCAAGAAGGGGACTCTGGAAACACCATATATTTT
TRBV6-5	TRBD1	TRBJ2-1	-	CASSWTGGNEQFF	TGTGCCAGCAGTTGGACAGGGGGGAATGAGCAGTTCTTC
TRBV7-9	-	TRBJ2-1	-	CASSLWLGLEQFF	TGTGCCAGCAGCTTATGGTTAGGACTTGAGCAGTTCTTC
TRBV7-2	TRBD1	TRBJ2-1	once	CASSGGRDRGNEQFF	TGTGCCAGCAGCGGAGGCCGGGACAGGGGGAATGAGCAGTTCTTC